This TCR beta chain was captured by sequencing in a study of PD-L1 blockade in urothelial cancer. Study at large: Dosed intravenously at 1,200 mg every 3 weeks, atezolizumab was initiated by patients at some point between 2014 and 2016. Prior exposure to chemotherapy in patients amounted to 0 to 3 regimens received. Study conclusions and caveats: In blood at 3 weeks, tumor-associated clones expanded more among patients with durable benefit. Patients with below-median pretreatment blood clonality survived longer.

Method: immunoSEQ multiplex PCR; TCRdb's copy keeps in-frame clones and lacks some. The sample has approximately 120,000 clones, approximately 85% seen once. The time point denotes: peripheral blood 6 weeks after treatment start. Regarding this clone: Its antigen remains unknown.

This receptor was obtained from a man aged 50 to 59 with urothelial cancer. The sequences come from PBMCs, collected around atezolizumab (anti-PD-L1) treatment.

The CDR3 nucleotides read TGTGCCAGCAGCGGCCGGACAGGGTTTGGCAGGAACACTGAAGCTTTCTTT. Protein product: CASSGRTGFGRNTEAFF. The chain couples TRBV7-2 to TRBJ1-1; 8 positions agree with TRBD1. CDR1 and CDR2 from the germline V gene are SGHTA and FQGNSA. This CDR3 has 17 residues. Germline trimming cut 5 bases from V and 1 base from J; bases unmatched to any gene: 12.